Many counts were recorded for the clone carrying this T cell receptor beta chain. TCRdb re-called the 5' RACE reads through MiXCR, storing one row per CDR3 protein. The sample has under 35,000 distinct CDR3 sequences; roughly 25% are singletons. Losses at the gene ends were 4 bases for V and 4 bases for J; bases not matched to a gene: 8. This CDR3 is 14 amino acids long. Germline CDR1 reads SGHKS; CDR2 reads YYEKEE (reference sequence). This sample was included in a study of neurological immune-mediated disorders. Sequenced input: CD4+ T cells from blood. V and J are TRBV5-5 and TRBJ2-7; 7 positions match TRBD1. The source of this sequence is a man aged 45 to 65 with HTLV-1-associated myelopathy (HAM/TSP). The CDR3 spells CASSPDVQGYEQYF. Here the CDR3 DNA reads TGTGCCAGCAGCCCGGACGTACAGGGGTACGAGCAGTACTTC.